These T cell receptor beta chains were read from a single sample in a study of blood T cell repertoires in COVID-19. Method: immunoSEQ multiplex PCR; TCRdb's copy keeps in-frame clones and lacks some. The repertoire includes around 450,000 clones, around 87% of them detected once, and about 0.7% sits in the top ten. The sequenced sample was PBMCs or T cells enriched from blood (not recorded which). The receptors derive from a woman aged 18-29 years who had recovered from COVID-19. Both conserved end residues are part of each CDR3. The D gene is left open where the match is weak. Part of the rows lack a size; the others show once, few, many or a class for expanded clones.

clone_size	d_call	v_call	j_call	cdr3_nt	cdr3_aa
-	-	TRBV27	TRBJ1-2	TGTGCCAGCAGGTTCCAACCAGGTCCCCTCACCTTC	CASRFQPGPLTF
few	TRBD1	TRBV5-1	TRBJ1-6	TGCGCCAGCAAAAGGACAGGGGAATCACCCCTCCACTTT	CASKRTGESPLHF
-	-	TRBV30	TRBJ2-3	TGTGCCTGGAGTGCGTTAGGAGGGGGGGCGATGGCGCAGTATTTT	CAWSALGGGAMAQYF
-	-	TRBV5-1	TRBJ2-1	TGCGCCAGCAGAATAGGGGATAGCTCCTACAATGAGCAGTTCTTC	CASRIGDSSYNEQFF
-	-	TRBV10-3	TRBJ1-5	TGTGCCATCAGTCCTCAGTGGGAGAGCAATCAGCCCCAGCATTTT	CAISPQWESNQPQHF
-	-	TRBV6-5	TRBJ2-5	TGTGCCAGCAGAGCTCTTTTAGGGGCGGAGACCCAGTACTTC	CASRALLGAETQYF
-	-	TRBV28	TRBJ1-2	TGTGCCAGCAGTTTATTTCAGGGAACCTATGGCTACACCTTC	CASSLFQGTYGYTF
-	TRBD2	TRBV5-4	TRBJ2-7	TGTGCCAGCAGCCGGGTACTAGCGGGGGGTTACGAGCAGTACTTC	CASSRVLAGGYEQYF
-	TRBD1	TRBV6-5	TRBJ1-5	TGTGCCAGCAGCCCGGGACAGTTCAGCAATCAGCCCCAGCATTTT	CASSPGQFSNQPQHF
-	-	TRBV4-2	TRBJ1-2	TGTGCCAGCAGCCAAGAGTTAGGAGGGGCCTATGGCTACACCTTC	CASSQELGGAYGYTF
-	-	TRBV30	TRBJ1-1	TGTGCCTGGAGTCCCAGACGGGGGTGGACTGAAGCTTTCTTT	CAWSPRRGWTEAFF
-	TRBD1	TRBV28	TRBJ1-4	TGTGCCAGCAGTTCCCTGAACAGGGGGCTCAAAGAAAAACTGTTTTTT	CASSSLNRGLKEKLFF
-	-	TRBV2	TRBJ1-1	TGTGCCAGCAACCCCCGCCTTACCTCGTGGGCCCCAATGGACACTGAAGCTTTCTTT	CASNPRLTSWAPMDTEAFF
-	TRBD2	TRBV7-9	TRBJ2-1	TGTGCCAGCAGCTCACTAGCGGGGGCTAGGAGCTCCTACAATGAGCAGTTCTTC	CASSSLAGARSSYNEQFF
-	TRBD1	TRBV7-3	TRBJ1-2	TGTGCCAGCAGCCCATCCCAGGGGGCGCCTCTCGGCTACACCTTC	CASSPSQGAPLGYTF
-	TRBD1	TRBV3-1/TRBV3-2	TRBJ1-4	TGTGCCAGCAGCCAGGGACAGGGGAATGAAAAACTGTTTTTT	CASSQGQGNEKLFF
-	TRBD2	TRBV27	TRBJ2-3	TGTGCCAGCAGTTTATCTAGCGGGGTAACAGATACGCAGTATTTT	CASSLSSGVTDTQYF
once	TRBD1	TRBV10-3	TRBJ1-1	TGTGCCACCGGGACAGGGTCAACCATGAACACTGAAGCTTTCTTT	CATGTGSTMNTEAFF
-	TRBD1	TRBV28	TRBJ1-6	TGTGCCAGTCGGGACAGGGGACCCTCCTATAATTCACCCCTCCACTTT	CASRDRGPSYNSPLHF
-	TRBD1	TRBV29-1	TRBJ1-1	TGCAGCGTCGGAGGACAGGGAGGCACTGAAGCTTTCTTT	CSVGGQGGTEAFF
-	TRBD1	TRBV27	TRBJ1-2	TGTGCCAGCAGTTTGGCGACAGGGAGGCTCTATGGCTACACCTTC	CASSLATGRLYGYTF
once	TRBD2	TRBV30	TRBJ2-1	TGTGCCTCAACGGGGGGGGCCATAGGCTCCTACAATGAGCAGTTCTTC	CASTGGAIGSYNEQFF
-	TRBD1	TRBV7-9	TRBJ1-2	TGTGCCAGCAGCTTAGGGGTCCCAGGGGGCGCGGGCACCTTC	CASSLGVPGGAGTF
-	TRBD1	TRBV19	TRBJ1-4	TGTGCCAGTAGTACGGACAGGGGAAAGGAAAAACTGTTTTTT	CASSTDRGKEKLFF
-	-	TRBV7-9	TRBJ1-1	TGTGCCAGCAGCTTAGCGTTATCCGGAGGGGCTTTCTTT	CASSLALSGGAFF
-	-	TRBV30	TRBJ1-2	TGTGCCTGGAGTGCCCGCAACGTGGCTCTCTATGGCTACACCTTC	CAWSARNVALYGYTF